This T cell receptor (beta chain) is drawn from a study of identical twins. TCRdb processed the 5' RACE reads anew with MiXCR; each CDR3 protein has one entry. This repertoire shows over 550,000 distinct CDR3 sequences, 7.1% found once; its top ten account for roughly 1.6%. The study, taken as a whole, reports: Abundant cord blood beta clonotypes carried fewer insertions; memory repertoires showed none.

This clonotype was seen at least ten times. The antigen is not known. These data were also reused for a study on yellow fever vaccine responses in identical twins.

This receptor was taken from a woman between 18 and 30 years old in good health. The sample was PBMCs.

CDR3 loop: CSANGESYEQYF. DNA for the CDR3: TGCAGTGCTAACGGGGAATCCTACGAGCAGTACTTC. The rearrangement links TRBV20-1 to TRBJ2-7; D may be TRBD2 (5 bases). CDR1 DFQATT and CDR2 SNEGSKA come from the germline V gene (reference sequence). This CDR3 is built from 12 residues. Trimming shortened V by 4 bases and J by 1 base, and 8 bases separated the two germline ends.